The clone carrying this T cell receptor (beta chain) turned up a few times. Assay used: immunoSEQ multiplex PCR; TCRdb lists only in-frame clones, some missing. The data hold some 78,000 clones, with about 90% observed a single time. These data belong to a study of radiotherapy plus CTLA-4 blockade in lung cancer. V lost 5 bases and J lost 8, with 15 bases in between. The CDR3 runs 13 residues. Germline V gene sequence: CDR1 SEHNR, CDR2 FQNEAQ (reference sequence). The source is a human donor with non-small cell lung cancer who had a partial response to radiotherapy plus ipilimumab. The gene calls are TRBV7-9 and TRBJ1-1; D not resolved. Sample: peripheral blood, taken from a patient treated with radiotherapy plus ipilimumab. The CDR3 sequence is CASSQGWIAEAFF. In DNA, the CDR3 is TGTGCCAGCAGCCAAGGGTGGATAGCGGAAGCTTTCTTT.